The rows below give T cell receptor beta chains drawn from one sample of a study of T-cell reconstitution after alpha-beta-depleted transplantation in children. MiXCR was run by TCRdb on the PCR reads, yielding one entry per CDR3 protein. The sample lists some 300,000 distinct CDR3 sequences, less than 9.5% seen once, with around 9.8% in the top ten. The specimen was peripheral blood, collected 360 days after TCRalphabeta/CD19-depleted stem cell transplant. The receptors here all came from a female patient aged 2-9 years who had a stem cell transplant for Fanconi anemia, so the T cells may come from the graft donor. Each CDR3 is given with its conserved first and last residue. Fields, in order: J gene, V gene, clone size, D gene, CDR3 DNA, CDR3 protein. D genes are given only for firm matches. Clone size is not always given. Where it is, it says once, few, many or a class for expanded clones.

>TRBJ2-1|TRBV4-2|-|TRBD1
TGTGCCAGCAGCTCGGGACAGGATGGGCTCTACAATGAGCAGTTCTTC
CASSSGQDGLYNEQFF
>TRBJ2-3|TRBV9|-|-
TGTGCCAGCAGCGCGCACCCCCGGACAGCGTTTAGCACAGATACGCAGTATTTT
CASSAHPRTAFSTDTQYF
>TRBJ1-3|TRBV4-3|-|-
TGCGCCAGCAGCCAAGACAGGGGCGTCTCTGGAAACACCATATATTTT
CASSQDRGVSGNTIYF
>TRBJ1-1|TRBV5-1|few|-
TGCGCCAGCAGCTTGTCGACCGGGCCACAAAGGGTGACTGAAGCTTTCTTT
CASSLSTGPQRVTEAFF
>TRBJ2-1|TRBV20-1|-|TRBD2
TGCAGTGAAAGCGGGAGGTCCTACAATGAGCAGTTCTTC
CSESGRSYNEQFF
>TRBJ2-3|TRBV30|few|-
TGTGCCTGGAGCGGGAGCGGAGATACGCAGTATTTT
CAWSGSGDTQYF
>TRBJ2-6|TRBV10-3|many|-
TGTGCCATCAGTGAGAGGGCTCTGGGACGGTCAGGATCTGGGGCCAACGTCCTGACTTTC
CAISERALGRSGSGANVLTF
>TRBJ2-7|TRBV7-8|-|TRBD1
TGTGCCACCACAGGGGCAAGCTCCTACGAGCAGTACTTC
CATTGASSYEQYF
>TRBJ1-2|TRBV28|-|TRBD1
TGTGCCAGCAGTCAACAGGGGCTAAACTATGGCTACACCTTC
CASSQQGLNYGYTF
>TRBJ2-2|TRBV5-1|many|-
TGCGCCAGCATGACAGGGAGGGTGTCTTACGACACCGGGGAGCTGTTTTTT
CASMTGRVSYDTGELFF
>TRBJ2-1|TRBV24-1|many|TRBD2
TGTGCCACCAGTGATTTGGCGGGAGAGGAGAAGGAGCAGTTCTTC
CATSDLAGEEKEQFF
>TRBJ2-7|TRBV7-2|many|-
TGTGCCAGCAGCTCCCTCTACGAGCAGTACTTC
CASSSLYEQYF
>TRBJ2-1|TRBV6-2/TRBV6-3|-|-
TGTGCCAGCACGAGAAGCCGCGGCAATGAGCAGTTCTTC
CASTRSRGNEQFF
>TRBJ2-3|TRBV4-3|many|-
TGCGCCAGCAGCCAAGGGGGCGCCTTCCCAGATACGCAGTATTTT
CASSQGGAFPDTQYF
>TRBJ1-2|TRBV25-1|-|TRBD1
TGTGCCAGCAGTGACCCCCGGCAGGGGGCTGGTGGCTACACCTTC
CASSDPRQGAGGYTF
>TRBJ2-7|TRBV11-3|few|TRBD1
TGTGCCAGCAGCCCAGACAGGGAAGGTGAGCAGTACTTC
CASSPDREGEQYF
>TRBJ2-4|TRBV6-5|few|-
TGTGCCAGCGCGCGGAGTAACATTCAGTACTTC
CASARSNIQYF
>TRBJ2-1|TRBV5-1|few|-
TGCGCCAGCAGCTTAGCGACGAATAACAATGAGCAGTTCTTC
CASSLATNNNEQFF
>TRBJ2-1|TRBV10-3|many|TRBD2
TGTGCCATCAGTGCTAGCGGGGGATCCAATGAGCAGTTCTTC
CAISASGGSNEQFF
>TRBJ2-3|TRBV7-9|few|-
TGTGCCAGCAGCCAAACCCTTAGCACAGATACGCAGTATTTT
CASSQTLSTDTQYF
>TRBJ1-5|TRBV27|few|-
TGTGCCAGCAGTTTTCGCGAGGGGTTGGGGCCCCAGCATTTT
CASSFREGLGPQHF
>TRBJ2-7|TRBV7-9|many|-
TGTGCCAGCAGCTCCAACCGGGCCTTGTACGAGCAGTACTTC
CASSSNRALYEQYF
>TRBJ1-3|TRBV7-6|many|-
TGTGCCAGCAGCTTATTGCCACGGGGATCCGGAAACACCATATATTTT
CASSLLPRGSGNTIYF
>TRBJ1-5|TRBV12-3/TRBV12-4|many|-
TGTGCCAGCAGTCTGCAGGGGTGGCCCCAGCATTTT
CASSLQGWPQHF
>TRBJ1-2|TRBV20-1|few|TRBD1
TGCAGTGCTAGGACAGGGGTGAGGGGCTACACCTTC
CSARTGVRGYTF
>TRBJ1-2|TRBV20-1|-|TRBD1
TGCAGTGCTAGGGGACAGGGTTATGGCTACACCTTC
CSARGQGYGYTF
>TRBJ2-6|TRBV18|few|-
TGTGCCAGCTCACCGATAGTCTGGCGCATATCCTCTGGGGCCAACGTCCTGACTTTC
CASSPIVWRISSGANVLTF
>TRBJ2-7|TRBV15|many|TRBD2
TGTGCCACCAGCGTACGTAGCGGGGGGCCCTACGAGCAGTACTTC
CATSVRSGGPYEQYF
>TRBJ2-1|TRBV19|-|TRBD2
TGTGCCAGTTCCCGGACTAGCGGGGGGTGGACCTACAATGAGCAGTTCTTC
CASSRTSGGWTYNEQFF
>TRBJ1-2|TRBV14|-|-
TGTGCCAGCAGCCAAGGAGAGGGGGCTAACTATGGCTACACCTTC
CASSQGEGANYGYTF
>TRBJ1-2|TRBV5-1|-|-
TGCGCCAGCAGCTTGGGCGCACCCTCTAACTATGGCTACACCTTC
CASSLGAPSNYGYTF
>TRBJ1-1|TRBV29-1|many|-
TGCAGCGTTGAAGGGGAGGGTGGGGACACTGAAGCTTTCTTT
CSVEGEGGDTEAFF
>TRBJ2-7|TRBV4-2|many|TRBD2
TGTGCCAGCAGCCCTCGACTAGCGGGAGACCCCTACGAGCAGTACTTC
CASSPRLAGDPYEQYF
>TRBJ2-2|TRBV11-2|few|-
TGTGCCAGCAGCTTCGGGACGACCAACACCGGGGAGCTGTTTTTT
CASSFGTTNTGELFF
>TRBJ2-7|TRBV6-2/TRBV6-3|many|-
TGTGCCAGCAGTAGGCTTGCCGAGCAGTACTTC
CASSRLAEQYF
>TRBJ2-1|TRBV20-1|many|TRBD1
TGCAGTGCTAGAGTGGACAGGGGTCGTCGCCTCTCCTACAATGAGCAGTTCTTC
CSARVDRGRRLSYNEQFF
>TRBJ2-2|TRBV20-1|many|TRBD1
TGCAGTGCTAGGGACAGGGGGTTTGACACCGGGGAGCTGTTTTTT
CSARDRGFDTGELFF
>TRBJ2-3|TRBV6-4|many|-
TGTGCCAGCAGTGCCGGGACTAGCACAGATACGCAGTATTTT
CASSAGTSTDTQYF
>TRBJ1-1|TRBV16|few|TRBD1
TGTGCCAGCAGCCAAATAGGACAGGGCGAAGCTTTCTTT
CASSQIGQGEAFF
>TRBJ2-1|TRBV2|many|-
TGTGCCAGCAGTGGTGGGGGGGCCGTAAATGAGCAGTTCTTC
CASSGGGAVNEQFF
>TRBJ2-1|TRBV15|many|TRBD2
TGTGCCACCAGCAGAGTTGCTAGCGGGAGCTATGAGCAGTTCTTC
CATSRVASGSYEQFF
>TRBJ1-1|TRBV5-1|many|-
TGCGCCAGCAAACAGGGGAACACTGAAGCTTTCTTT
CASKQGNTEAFF
>TRBJ2-3|TRBV5-1|-|TRBD2
TGCGCCAGCGGCTCTAGCGGAAACACAGATACGCAGTATTTT
CASGSSGNTDTQYF
>TRBJ1-2|TRBV6-1|few|TRBD1
TGTGCCAGCAGACAGGGGGCAGGAAGGGAATTTGGCTACACCTTC
CASRQGAGREFGYTF
>TRBJ1-6|TRBV20-1|few|-
TGCAGTGCTAGAGACCCGGGGGTTGACTATAATTCACCCCTCCACTTT
CSARDPGVDYNSPLHF
>TRBJ1-2|TRBV28|many|TRBD1
TGTGCCAGCAGTCTACTAGGACAGGACCATGGCTACACCTTC
CASSLLGQDHGYTF
>TRBJ1-1|TRBV6-2/TRBV6-3|-|-
TGTGCCAGCTGTTACTTGACGAACACTGAAGCTTTCTTT
CASCYLTNTEAFF